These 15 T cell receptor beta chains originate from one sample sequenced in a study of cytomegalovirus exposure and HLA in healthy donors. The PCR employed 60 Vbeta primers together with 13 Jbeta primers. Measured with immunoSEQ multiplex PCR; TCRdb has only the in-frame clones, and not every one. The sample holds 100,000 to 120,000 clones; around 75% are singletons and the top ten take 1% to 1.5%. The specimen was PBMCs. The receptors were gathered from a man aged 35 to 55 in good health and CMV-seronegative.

CDR3 protein: CATSRAPTGNGETQYF. The CDR3 coding sequence is TGTGCCACCAGCAGAGCCCCAACAGGGAATGGGGAGACCCAGTACTTC. The chain has TRBV15 and TRBJ2-5; D is possibly TRBD1 (6 bases). The CDR3 spans 16 residues. Germline assignment: CDR1 LNHNV and CDR2 YYDKDF (reference sequence). With 1 base removed from V and 5 bases from J, the gap between germline ends came to 17 bases.

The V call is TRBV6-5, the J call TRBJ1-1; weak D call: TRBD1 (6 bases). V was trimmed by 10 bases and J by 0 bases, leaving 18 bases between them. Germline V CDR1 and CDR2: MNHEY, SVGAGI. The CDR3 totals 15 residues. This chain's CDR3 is CATTRTAAMNTEAFF. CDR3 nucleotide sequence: TGTGCCACAACCCGGACAGCCGCCATGAACACTGAAGCTTTCTTT.

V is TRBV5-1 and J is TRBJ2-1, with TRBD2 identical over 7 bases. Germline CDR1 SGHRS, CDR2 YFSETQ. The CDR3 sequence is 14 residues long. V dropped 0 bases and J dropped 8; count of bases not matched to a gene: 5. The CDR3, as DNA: TGCGCCAGCAGCTTGGGGCTAGCGGCGGATGAGCAGTTCTTC. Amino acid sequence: CASSLGLAADEQFF.

For the CDR3, the DNA is TGTGCCAGCAGGGGACTAGCGGGATCCGTCGAGCAGTACTTC. This codes for CASRGLAGSVEQYF. The chain combines TRBV6-5 with TRBJ2-7; 13 bases fit TRBD2. Unmatched junction bases numbered 5, after V lost 6 bases and J lost 6 bases. The CDR3 is 14 residues long. CDR1 is MNHEY and CDR2 is SVGAGI in the germline V gene.

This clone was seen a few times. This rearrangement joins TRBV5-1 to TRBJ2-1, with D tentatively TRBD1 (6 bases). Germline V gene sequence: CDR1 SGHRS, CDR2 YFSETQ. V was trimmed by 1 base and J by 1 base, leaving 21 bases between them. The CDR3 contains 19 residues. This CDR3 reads CASSLMPQGRRNSYNEQFF. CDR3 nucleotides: TGCGCCAGCAGCTTGATGCCCCAGGGGCGGCGGAATTCCTACAATGAGCAGTTCTTC.

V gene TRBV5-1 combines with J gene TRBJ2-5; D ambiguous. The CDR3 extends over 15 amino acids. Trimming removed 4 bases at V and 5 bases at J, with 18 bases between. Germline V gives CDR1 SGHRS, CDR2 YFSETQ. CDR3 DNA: TGCGCCAGCAGCCCCGCGGCGGTCTTCGGGGAGACCCAGTACTTC. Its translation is CASSPAAVFGETQYF.

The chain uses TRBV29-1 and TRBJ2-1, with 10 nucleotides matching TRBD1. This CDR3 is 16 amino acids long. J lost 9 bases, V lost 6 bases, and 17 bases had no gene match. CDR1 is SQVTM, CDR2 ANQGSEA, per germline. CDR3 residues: CSVPKPGTGAPGEQFF. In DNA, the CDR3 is TGCAGCGTACCCAAACCCGGGACAGGGGCCCCCGGTGAGCAGTTCTTC.

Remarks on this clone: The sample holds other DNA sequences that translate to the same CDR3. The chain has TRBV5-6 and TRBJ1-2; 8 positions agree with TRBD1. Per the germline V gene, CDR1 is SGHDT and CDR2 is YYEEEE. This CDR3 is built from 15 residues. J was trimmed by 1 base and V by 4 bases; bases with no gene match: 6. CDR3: CASSGSGGLNYGYTF. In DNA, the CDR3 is TGTGCCAGCAGCGGTTCAGGGGGCCTTAACTATGGCTACACCTTC.

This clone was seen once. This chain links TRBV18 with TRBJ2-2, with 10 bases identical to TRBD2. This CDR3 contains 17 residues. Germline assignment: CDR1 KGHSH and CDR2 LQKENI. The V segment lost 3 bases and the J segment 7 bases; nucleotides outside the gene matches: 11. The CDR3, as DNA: TGTGCCAGCTCACCCCTCCTAGCGGGAGTGGCTAGCGGGGAGCTGTTTTTT. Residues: CASSPLLAGVASGELFF.

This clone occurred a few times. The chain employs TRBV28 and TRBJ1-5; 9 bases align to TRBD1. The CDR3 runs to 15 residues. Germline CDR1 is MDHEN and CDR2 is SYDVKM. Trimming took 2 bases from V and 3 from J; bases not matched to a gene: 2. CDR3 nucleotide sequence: TGTGCCAGCAGTTTAGGGACAGGGTACAATCAGCCCCAGCATTTT. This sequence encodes CASSLGTGYNQPQHF.

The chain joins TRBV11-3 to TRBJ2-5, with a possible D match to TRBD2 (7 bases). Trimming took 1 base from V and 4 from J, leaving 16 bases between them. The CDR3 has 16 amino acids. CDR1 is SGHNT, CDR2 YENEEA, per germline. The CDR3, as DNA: TGTGCCAGCAGCTTAGTGGGGGGGGCGCCGACAGAGACCCAGTACTTC. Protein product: CASSLVGGAPTETQYF.

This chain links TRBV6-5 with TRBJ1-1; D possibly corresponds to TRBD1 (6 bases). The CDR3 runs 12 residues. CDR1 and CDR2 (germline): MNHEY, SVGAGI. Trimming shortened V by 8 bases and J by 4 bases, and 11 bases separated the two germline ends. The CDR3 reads CASVSGATEAFF. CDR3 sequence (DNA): TGTGCCAGCGTATCAGGGGCCACTGAAGCTTTCTTT.

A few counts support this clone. The CDR3 DNA reads TGTGCCAGCAGGGGGGAGGGCGAAAACAATGAGCAGTTCTTC. Translating it yields CASRGEGENNEQFF. V is TRBV6-4 and J is TRBJ2-1; 7 nucleotides line up with TRBD2. The CDR3 runs 14 residues. Germline V gives CDR1 MRHNA, CDR2 SNTAGT. V lost 6 bases to trimming and J lost 5 bases; unmatched junction nucleotides: 7.

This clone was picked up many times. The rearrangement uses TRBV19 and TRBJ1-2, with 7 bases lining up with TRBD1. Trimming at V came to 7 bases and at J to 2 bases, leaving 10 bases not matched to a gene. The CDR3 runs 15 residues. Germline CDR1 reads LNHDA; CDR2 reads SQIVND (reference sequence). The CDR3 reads CASTPTGQLNYGYTF. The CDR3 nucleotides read TGTGCCAGTACCCCGACAGGGCAACTCAACTATGGCTACACCTTC. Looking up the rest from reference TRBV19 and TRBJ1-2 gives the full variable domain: DGGITQSPKYLFRKEGQNVTLSCEQNLNHDAMYWYRQDPGQGLRLIYYSQIVNDFQKGDIAEGYSVSREKKESFPLTVTSAQKNPTAFYLCASTPTGQLNYGYTFGSGTRLTVV.

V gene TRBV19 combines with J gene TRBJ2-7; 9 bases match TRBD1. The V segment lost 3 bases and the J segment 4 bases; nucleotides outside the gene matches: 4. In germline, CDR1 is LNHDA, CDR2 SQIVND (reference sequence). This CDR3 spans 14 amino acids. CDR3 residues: CASSMGQGLYEQYF. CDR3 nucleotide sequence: TGTGCCAGTAGTATGGGACAGGGACTGTACGAGCAGTACTTC.